This TCR beta chain was captured in a study of cytomegalovirus exposure and HLA in healthy donors. The primer mix had 60 Vbeta and 13 Jbeta primers. Clones were sequenced by immunoSEQ multiplex PCR, and TCRdb holds only the in-frame ones, with some missing. The profile shows approximately 120,000 clones, over 60% of them singletons. The donors (healthy individuals) were bone marrow donors. Regarding this clone: Its antigen is unidentified.

This CDR3 comprises 14 residues. V gave up 5 bases and J gave up 4 bases, with 12 bases separating them. Germline assignment: CDR1 MGHDK and CDR2 SYGVNS. The study, taken as a whole, reports: Several of the most significant clusters were apparently associated with common viral pathogens in a later analysis. Sequencing likely produced, as an artifact, a cluster of highly shared sequence variants. Later analysis demonstrated an association between a missense DCLRE1C variant and TCR beta V- and J-gene trimming.

The clonotype comes from a man aged 35 to 55 in good health and CMV-seropositive. The sample taken for sequencing was PBMCs. This chain joins TRBV25-1 and TRBJ1-3; D is unresolved. The CDR3 is CASSLTMAGNTIYF. CDR3 nucleotides: TGTGCCAGCAGTCTGACTATGGCGGGAAACACCATATATTTT.